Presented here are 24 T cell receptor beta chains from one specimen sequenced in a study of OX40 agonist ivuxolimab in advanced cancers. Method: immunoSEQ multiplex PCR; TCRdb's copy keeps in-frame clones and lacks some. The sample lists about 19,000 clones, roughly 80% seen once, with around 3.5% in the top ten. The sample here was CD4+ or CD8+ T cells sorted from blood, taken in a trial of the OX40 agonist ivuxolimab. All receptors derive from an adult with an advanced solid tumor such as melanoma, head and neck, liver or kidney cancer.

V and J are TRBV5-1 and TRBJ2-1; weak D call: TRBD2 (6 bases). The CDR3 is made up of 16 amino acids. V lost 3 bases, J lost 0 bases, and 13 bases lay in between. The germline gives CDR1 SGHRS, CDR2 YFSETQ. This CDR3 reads CASSSGGLSSYNEQFF. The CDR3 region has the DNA TGCGCCAGCAGCTCCGGGGGTCTCAGCTCCTACAATGAGCAGTTCTTC.

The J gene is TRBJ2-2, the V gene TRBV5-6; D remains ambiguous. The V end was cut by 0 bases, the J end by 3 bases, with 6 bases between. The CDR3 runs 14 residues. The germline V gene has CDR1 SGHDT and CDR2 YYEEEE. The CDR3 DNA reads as TGTGCCAGCAGCTTGGCTCTTTACACCGGGGAGCTGTTTTTT. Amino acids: CASSLALYTGELFF. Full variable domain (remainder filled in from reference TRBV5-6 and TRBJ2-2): DAGVTQSPTHLIKTRGQQVTLRCSPKSGHDTVSWYQQALGQGPQFIFQYYEEEERQRGNFPDRFSGHQFPNYSSELNVNALLLGDSALYLCASSLALYTGELFFGEGSRLTVL.

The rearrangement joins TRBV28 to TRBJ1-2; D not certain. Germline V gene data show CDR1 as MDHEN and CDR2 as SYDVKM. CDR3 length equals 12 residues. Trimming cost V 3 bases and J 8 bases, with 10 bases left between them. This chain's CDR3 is CASSFASRGYTF. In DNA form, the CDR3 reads TGTGCCAGCAGTTTTGCGAGTCGAGGCTACACCTTC.

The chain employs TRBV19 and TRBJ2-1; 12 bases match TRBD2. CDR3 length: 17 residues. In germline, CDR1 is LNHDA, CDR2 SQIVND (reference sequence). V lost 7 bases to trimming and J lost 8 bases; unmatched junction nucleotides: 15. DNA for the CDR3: TGTGCCAGTAATTCCGGAACGACTAGCGGGAGTAGGTATGAGCAGTTCTTC. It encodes CASNSGTTSGSRYEQFF.

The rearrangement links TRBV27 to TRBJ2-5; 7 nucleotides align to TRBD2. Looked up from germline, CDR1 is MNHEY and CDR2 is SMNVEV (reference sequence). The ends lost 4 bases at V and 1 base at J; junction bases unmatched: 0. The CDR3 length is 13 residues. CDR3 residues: CASSWGGQETQYF. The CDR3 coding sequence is TGTGCCAGCAGTTGGGGGGGCCAAGAGACCCAGTACTTC.

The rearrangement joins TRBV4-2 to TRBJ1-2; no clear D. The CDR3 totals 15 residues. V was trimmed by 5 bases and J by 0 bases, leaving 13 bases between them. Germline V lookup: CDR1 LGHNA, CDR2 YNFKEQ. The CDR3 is CASSLEDPPNYGYTF. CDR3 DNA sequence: TGTGCCAGCAGCTTGGAGGACCCTCCTAACTATGGCTACACCTTC.

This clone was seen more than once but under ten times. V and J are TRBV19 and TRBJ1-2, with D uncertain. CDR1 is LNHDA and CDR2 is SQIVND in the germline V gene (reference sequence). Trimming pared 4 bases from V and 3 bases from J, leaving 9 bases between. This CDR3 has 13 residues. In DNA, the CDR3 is TGTGCCAGTAGTAGAACGGCCCACTATGGCTACACCTTC. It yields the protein CASSRTAHYGYTF.

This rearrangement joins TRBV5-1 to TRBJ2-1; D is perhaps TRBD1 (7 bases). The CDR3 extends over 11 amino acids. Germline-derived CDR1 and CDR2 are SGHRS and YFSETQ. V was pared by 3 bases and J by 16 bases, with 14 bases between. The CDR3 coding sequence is TGCGCCAGCAGCTCCAGGGGGGTGGTCTTCTTC. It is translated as CASSSRGVVFF. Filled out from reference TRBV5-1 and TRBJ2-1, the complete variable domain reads KAGVTQTPRYLIKTRGQQVTLSCSPISGHRSVSWYQQTPGQGLQFLFEYFSETQRNKGNFPGRFSGRQFSNSRSEMNVSTLELGDSALYLCASSSRGVVFFGPGTRLTVL.

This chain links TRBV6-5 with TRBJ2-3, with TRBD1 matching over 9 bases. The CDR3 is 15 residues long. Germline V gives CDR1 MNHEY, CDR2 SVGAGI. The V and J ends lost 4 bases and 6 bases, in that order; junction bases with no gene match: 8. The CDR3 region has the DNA TGTGCCAGCAGTTTTCACGGGACAGGGCGGGATACGCAGTATTTT. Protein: CASSFHGTGRDTQYF.

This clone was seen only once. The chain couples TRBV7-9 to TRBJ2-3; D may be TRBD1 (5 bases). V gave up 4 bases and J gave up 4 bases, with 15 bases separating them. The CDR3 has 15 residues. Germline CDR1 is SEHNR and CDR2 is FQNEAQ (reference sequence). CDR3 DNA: TGTGCCAGCAGCTCCTCAGGGAAAGTGGCAGATACGCAGTATTTT. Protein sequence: CASSSSGKVADTQYF.

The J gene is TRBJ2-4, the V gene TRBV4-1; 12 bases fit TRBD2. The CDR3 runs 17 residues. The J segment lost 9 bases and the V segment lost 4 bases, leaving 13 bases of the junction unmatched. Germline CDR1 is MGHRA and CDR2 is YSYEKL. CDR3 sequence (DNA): TGCGCCAGCAGCCCCTCACCTAGCGGGAGGGCCAGTGGCATTCAGTACTTC. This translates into CASSPSPSGRASGIQYF.

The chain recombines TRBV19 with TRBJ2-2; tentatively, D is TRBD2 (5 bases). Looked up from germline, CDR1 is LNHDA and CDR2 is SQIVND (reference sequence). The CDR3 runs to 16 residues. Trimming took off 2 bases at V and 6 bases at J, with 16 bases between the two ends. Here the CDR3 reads CASSISPGPGSGELFF. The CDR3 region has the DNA TGTGCCAGTAGTATAAGTCCGGGCCCGGGGTCCGGGGAGCTGTTTTTT. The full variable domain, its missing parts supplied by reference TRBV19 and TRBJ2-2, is DGGITQSPKYLFRKEGQNVTLSCEQNLNHDAMYWYRQDPGQGLRLIYYSQIVNDFQKGDIAEGYSVSREKKESFPLTVTSAQKNPTAFYLCASSISPGPGSGELFFGEGSRLTVL.

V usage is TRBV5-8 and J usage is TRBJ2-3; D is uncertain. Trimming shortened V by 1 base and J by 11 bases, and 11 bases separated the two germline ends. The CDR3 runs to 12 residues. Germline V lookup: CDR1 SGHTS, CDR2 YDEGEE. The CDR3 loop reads CASSLFFAGQYF. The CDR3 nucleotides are TGTGCCAGCAGCTTGTTTTTCGCAGGGCAGTATTTT.

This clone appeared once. CDR3 in DNA: TGTGCCAGCTCACCGGACGGGAACTATGGCTACACCTTC. Residues: CASSPDGNYGYTF. The rearrangement links TRBV18 to TRBJ1-2; no definite D call. V was cut by 3 bases and J by 2 bases, with 7 bases left in between. The CDR3 consists of 13 residues. Germline CDR1 KGHSH, CDR2 LQKENI.

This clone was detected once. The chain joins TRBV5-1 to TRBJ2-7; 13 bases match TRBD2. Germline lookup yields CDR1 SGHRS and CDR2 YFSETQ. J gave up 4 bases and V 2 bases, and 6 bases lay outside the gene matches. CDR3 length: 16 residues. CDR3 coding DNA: TGCGCCAGCAGCTTAGTACCGGGACTAGCGGGATACGAGCAGTACTTC. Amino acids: CASSLVPGLAGYEQYF.

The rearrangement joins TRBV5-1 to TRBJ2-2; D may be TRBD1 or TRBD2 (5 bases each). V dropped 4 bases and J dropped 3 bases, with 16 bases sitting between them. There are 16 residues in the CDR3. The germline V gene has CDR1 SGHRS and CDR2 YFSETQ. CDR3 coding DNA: TGCGCCAGCAGCCGATACAGGCAGGGAGACACCGGGGAGCTGTTTTTT. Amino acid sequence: CASSRYRQGDTGELFF. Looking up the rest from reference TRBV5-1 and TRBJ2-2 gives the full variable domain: KAGVTQTPRYLIKTRGQQVTLSCSPISGHRSVSWYQQTPGQGLQFLFEYFSETQRNKGNFPGRFSGRQFSNSRSEMNVSTLELGDSALYLCASSRYRQGDTGELFFGEGSRLTVL.

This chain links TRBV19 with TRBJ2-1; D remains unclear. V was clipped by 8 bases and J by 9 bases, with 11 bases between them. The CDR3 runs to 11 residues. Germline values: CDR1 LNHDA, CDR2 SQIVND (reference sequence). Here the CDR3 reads CASRVTGEQFF. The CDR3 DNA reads TGTGCCAGTCGTGTGACTGGTGAGCAGTTCTTC.

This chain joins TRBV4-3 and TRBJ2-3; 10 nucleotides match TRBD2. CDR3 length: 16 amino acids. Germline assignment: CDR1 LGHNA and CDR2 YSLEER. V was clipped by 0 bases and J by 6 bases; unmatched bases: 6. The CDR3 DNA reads TGCGCCAGCAGCCAAGATGCTAGCGGGAGTGGTGATACGCAGTATTTT. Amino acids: CASSQDASGSGDTQYF.

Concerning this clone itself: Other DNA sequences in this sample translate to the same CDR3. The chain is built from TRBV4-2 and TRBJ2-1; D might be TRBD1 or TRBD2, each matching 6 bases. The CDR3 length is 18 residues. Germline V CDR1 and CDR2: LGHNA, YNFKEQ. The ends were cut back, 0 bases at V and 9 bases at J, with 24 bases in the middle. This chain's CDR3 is CASSQDPLAGVGGGEQFF. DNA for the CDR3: TGTGCCAGCAGCCAAGATCCGCTAGCAGGAGTAGGAGGGGGTGAGCAGTTCTTC.

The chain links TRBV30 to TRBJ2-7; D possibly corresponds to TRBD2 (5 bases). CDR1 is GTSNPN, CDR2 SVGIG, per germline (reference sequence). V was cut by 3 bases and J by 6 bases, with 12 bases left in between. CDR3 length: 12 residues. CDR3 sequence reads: CAWRREIGEQYF. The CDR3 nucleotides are TGTGCCTGGAGGAGGGAGATCGGCGAGCAGTACTTC.

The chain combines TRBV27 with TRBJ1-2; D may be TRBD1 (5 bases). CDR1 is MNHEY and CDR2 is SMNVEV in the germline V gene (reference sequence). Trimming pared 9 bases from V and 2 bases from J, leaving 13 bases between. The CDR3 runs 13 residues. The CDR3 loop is CASRRDLNYGYTF. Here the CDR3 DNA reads TGTGCCAGTCGCCGGGACTTAAACTATGGCTACACCTTC.

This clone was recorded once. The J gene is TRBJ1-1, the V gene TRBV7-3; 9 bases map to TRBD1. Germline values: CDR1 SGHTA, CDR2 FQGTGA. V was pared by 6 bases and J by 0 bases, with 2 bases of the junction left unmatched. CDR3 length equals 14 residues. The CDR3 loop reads CASRHRGLNTEAFF. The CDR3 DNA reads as TGTGCCAGCAGACACAGGGGGCTGAACACTGAAGCTTTCTTT.

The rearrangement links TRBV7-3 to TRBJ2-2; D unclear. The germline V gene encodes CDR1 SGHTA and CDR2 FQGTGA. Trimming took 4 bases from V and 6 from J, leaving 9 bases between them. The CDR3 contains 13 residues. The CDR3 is CASSSSMAGELFF. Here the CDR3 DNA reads TGTGCCAGCAGCTCATCTATGGCCGGGGAGCTGTTTTTT.

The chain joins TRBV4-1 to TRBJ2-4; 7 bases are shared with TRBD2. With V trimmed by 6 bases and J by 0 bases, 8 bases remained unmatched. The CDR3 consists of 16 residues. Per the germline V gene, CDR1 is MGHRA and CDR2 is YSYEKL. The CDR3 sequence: CASRGGGSRAKNIQYF. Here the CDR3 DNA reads TGCGCCAGCAGGGGCGGCGGGAGCAGAGCCAAAAACATTCAGTACTTC.